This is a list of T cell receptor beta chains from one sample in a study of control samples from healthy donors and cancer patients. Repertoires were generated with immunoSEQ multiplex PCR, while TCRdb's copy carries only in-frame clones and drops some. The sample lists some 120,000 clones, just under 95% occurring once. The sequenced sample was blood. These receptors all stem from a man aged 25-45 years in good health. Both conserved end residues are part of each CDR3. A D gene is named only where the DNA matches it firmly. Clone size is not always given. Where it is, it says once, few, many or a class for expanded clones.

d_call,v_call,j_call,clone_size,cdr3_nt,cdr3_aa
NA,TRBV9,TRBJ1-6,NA,TGTGCCAGCAGCGTAGGCCGGGACCCCACCTGGAAATCACCCCTCCACTTT,CASSVGRDPTWKSPLHF
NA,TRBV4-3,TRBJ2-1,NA,TGCGCCAGCAGCCAGGTTGTAGGGGGGCCCTACAATGAGCAGTTCTTC,CASSQVVGGPYNEQFF
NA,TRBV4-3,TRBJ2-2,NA,TGCGCCAGCAGCCAAGTCGAAGCGGGCCCCACCGGGGAGCTGTTTTTT,CASSQVEAGPTGELFF
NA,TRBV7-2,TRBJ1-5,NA,TGTGCCAGCAGTGGAAGTCTGAATCAGCCCCAGCATTTT,CASSGSLNQPQHF
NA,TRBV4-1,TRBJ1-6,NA,TGCGCCAGCAGCCAAGGGGGGCATTCACCCCTCCACTTT,CASSQGGHSPLHF
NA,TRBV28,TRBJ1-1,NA,TGTGCCAGCAGTTTTTTGGGGGGCAGGCGAAGGACTGAAGCTTTCTTT,CASSFLGGRRRTEAFF
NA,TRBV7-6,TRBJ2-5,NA,TGTGCCAGCAGCTTAGGAGTTTACATCCAAGAGACCCAGTACTTC,CASSLGVYIQETQYF
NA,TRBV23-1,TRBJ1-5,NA,TGCGCCAGCAGTCATCTTGTCAGAACCATCGCTAATCAGCCCCAGCATTTT,CASSHLVRTIANQPQHF
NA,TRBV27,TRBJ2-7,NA,TGTGCCAGCAGTTTATCAGGCTACGAGCAGTACTTC,CASSLSGYEQYF
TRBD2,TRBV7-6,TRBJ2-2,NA,TGTGCCAGCAGCTTAGTGTGGGGGGGCACCGGGGAGCTGTTTTTT,CASSLVWGGTGELFF
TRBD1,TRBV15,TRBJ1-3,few,TGTGCCACCAGCAGAAGGGACAGGGCCTTCTCTGGAAACACCATATATTTT,CATSRRDRAFSGNTIYF
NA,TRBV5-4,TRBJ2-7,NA,TGTGCCAGCAGCGCGGGACCCGACTACGAGCAGTACTTC,CASSAGPDYEQYF
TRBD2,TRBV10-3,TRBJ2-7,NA,TGTGCCATCAGTGAGTCCAGATTCACTAGCGGGGGAGGGAACGAGCAGTACTTC,CAISESRFTSGGGNEQYF
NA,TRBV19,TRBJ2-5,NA,TGTGCCAGTAGTATAGGGCAGACCCAGTACTTC,CASSIGQTQYF
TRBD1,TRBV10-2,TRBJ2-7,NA,TGCGCCAGCATGACAGGGGCCACCTACGAGCAGTACTTC,CASMTGATYEQYF
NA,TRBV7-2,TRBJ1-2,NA,TGTGCCAGCAGCTTAGATGGGCCGCACTATGGCTACACCTTC,CASSLDGPHYGYTF
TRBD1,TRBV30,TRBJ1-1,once,TGTGCCTGGAGTTCACAGGGGGCCACTGAAGCTTTCTTT,CAWSSQGATEAFF
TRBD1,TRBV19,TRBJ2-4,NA,TGTGCCAGTAGCTTTCCCCCAGGGGGCAGAAACATTCAGTACTTC,CASSFPPGGRNIQYF
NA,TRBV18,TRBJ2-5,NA,TGTGCCAGCTCACCATCTTACCGGGTCGGGGAGACCCAGTACTTC,CASSPSYRVGETQYF
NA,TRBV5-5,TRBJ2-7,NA,TGTGCCAGCAGCTTTCGGCCGACATCCTCCTACGAGCAGTACTTC,CASSFRPTSSYEQYF
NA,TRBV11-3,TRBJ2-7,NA,TGTGCCAGCAGCTTAGTAGGTCAGGCCCCCTACGAGCAGTACTTC,CASSLVGQAPYEQYF
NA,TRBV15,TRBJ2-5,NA,TGTGCCACCAGCAGAGATATGGGACAAGGGGAGACCCAGTACTTC,CATSRDMGQGETQYF
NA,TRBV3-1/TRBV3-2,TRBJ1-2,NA,TGTGCCAGCAGCCTCGGGTCCCCGTTGGGCTACACCTTC,CASSLGSPLGYTF
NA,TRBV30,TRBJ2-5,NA,TGTGCCTGGGGAGAGGGAGAGACCCAGTACTTC,CAWGEGETQYF
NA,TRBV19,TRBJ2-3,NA,TGTGCCACCGCCGGCGGGAACACAGATACGCAGTATTTT,CATAGGNTDTQYF
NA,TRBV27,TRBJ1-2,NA,TGTGCCAGCAGTTTCACAGGCAACTATGGCTACACCTTC,CASSFTGNYGYTF
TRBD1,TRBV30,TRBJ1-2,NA,TGTGCCTGGAGTGTACTGGGACAGGGATCTGGCTACACCTTC,CAWSVLGQGSGYTF
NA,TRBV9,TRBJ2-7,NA,TGTGCCAGCAGCGTAGCTCCGGGGGTTGACGAGCAGTACTTC,CASSVAPGVDEQYF
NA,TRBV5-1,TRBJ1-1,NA,TGCGCCAGCAGCTGGAGGGGGAACACTGAAGCTTTCTTT,CASSWRGNTEAFF
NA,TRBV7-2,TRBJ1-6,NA,TGTGCCAGCAGCTTCCGTTATAATTCACCCCTCCACTTT,CASSFRYNSPLHF
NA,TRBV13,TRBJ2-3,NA,TGTGCCAGCAGCTTAAGTTCTAGGGTGCCAGATACGCAGTATTTT,CASSLSSRVPDTQYF
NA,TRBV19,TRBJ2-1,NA,TGTGCCAGTAGTGCTACAGTAAGCTCCTACAATGAGCAGTTCTTC,CASSATVSSYNEQFF
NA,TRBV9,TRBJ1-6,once,TGTGCCAGCAGCGTAGGTAGACATCATAATTCACCCCTCCACTTT,CASSVGRHHNSPLHF
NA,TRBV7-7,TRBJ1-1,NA,TGTGCTAGCAGCTTACAAGAGAACACTGAAGCTTTCTTT,CASSLQENTEAFF
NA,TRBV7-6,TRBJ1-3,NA,TGTGCCAGCAGCTCCAGACAGGCCTTCTCTGGAAACACCATATATTTT,CASSSRQAFSGNTIYF
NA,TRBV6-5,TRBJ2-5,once,TGTGCCAGCAGTTACTTGCCACGGACAGCACAAGAGACCCAGTACTTC,CASSYLPRTAQETQYF
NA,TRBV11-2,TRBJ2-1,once,TGTGCCAGCAGCTTAGGGACCTCGGGGTCTGAGCAGTTCTTC,CASSLGTSGSEQFF
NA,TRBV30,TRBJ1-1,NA,TGTGCCTGGAGCGGCCTGGGCCCCGACACTGAAGCTTTCTTT,CAWSGLGPDTEAFF
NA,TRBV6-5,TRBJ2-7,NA,TGTGCCAGCAGGGGGGTCTCATCCTACGAGCAGTACTTC,CASRGVSSYEQYF
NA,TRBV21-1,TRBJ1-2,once,TGTGCCAGCAGCAACCCCGGGGGACAGGGGAGCCCCTATGGCTACACCTTC,CASSNPGGQGSPYGYTF
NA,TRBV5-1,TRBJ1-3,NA,TGCGCCAGCAGCGAGGTGGGGGCTAGGGGAAACACCATATATTTT,CASSEVGARGNTIYF
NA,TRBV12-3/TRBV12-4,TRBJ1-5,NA,TGTGCCAGCAGCGTCCTCCCCCATCAGCCCCAGCATTTT,CASSVLPHQPQHF
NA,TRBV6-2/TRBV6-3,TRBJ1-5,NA,TGTGCCAGCAGTTACTCTGGCAGGGTTAATCAGCCCCAGCATTTT,CASSYSGRVNQPQHF
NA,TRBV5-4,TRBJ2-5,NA,TGTGCCAGCAGCTGGTCCTCTATGGAGACCCAGTACTTC,CASSWSSMETQYF
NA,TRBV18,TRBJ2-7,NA,TGTGCCAGCTCACCAGGTGAGAGAACCTACGAGCAGTACTTC,CASSPGERTYEQYF
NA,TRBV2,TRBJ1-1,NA,TGTGCCAGCAGTGCCGACACCAACACTGAAGCTTTCTTT,CASSADTNTEAFF